Described below is a single T cell receptor (beta chain) sequence and its context. The antigen is undetermined. The data were obtained in a study of shared clonotypes between healthy human individuals. Study results and limitations: On the whole, naive subsets had larger estimated richness than memory subsets had. Non-shared clonotypes were found to have lower generation probabilities than the clonotypes that were shared by all four of the sorted-subset donors. Clonotypes that were shared across a handful of donors made up around 4.6% of naive CD4 clonotypes.

Trimming pared 0 bases from V and 4 bases from J, leaving 8 bases between. Germline CDR1 and CDR2: SGDLS and YYNGEE. The CDR3 is made up of 14 amino acids. Sequenced by immunoSEQ multiplex PCR; TCRdb stores in-frame clones only, minus some. The sample consists of about 1,800,000 clones, about 95% of them appearing once. It was CD45RO-negative cells, positively selected for CCR7, that made up naive CD8 cells, with terminally differentiated effector memory CD45RA+ cells excluded. The rearrangement uses TRBV9 and TRBJ1-5; D unresolved. The sequence derives from a man aged 18 to 29 in good health. Sequenced input: naive CD8+ T cells sorted from blood. CDR3 loop: CASSVGEQNQPQHF. The CDR3 bases are TGTGCCAGCAGCGTAGGGGAACAGAATCAGCCCCAGCATTTT. The full variable domain, its missing parts supplied by reference TRBV9 and TRBJ1-5, is DSGVTQTPKHLITATGQRVTLRCSPRSGDLSVYWYQQSLDQGLQFLIQYYNGEERAKGNILERFSAQQFPDLHSELNLSSLELGDSALYFCASSVGEQNQPQHFGDGTRLSIL.